Listed below are T cell receptor beta chains from one sample, sequenced in a study of CD8+ T cells in alopecia areata. The table came from immunoSEQ multiplex PCR; TCRdb's copy has only in-frame clones and leaves some out. The sample has 200,000 to 250,000 clones, 50% to 60% seen once; the top ten hold 1.6%. The sample was CD4+ T cells sorted from blood, taken at week 4, from a patient treated with tofacitinib. Source of these receptors: a human donor with alopecia areata. Both conserved end residues are part of each CDR3. A D gene is named only where the DNA matches it firmly. Clone size appears in some rows only: once, few, many, or a class for an expanded clone.

-,TRBJ2-3,TRBV27,-,CASNRGSTDTQYF,TGTGCCAGCAATAGGGGCAGCACAGATACGCAGTATTTT
TRBD1,TRBJ2-5,TRBV25-1,-,CASKHMGQGGETQYF,TGTGCCAGCAAGCATATGGGACAGGGAGGAGAGACCCAGTACTTC
TRBD1,TRBJ1-2,TRBV2,-,CASSSSRRGQNYGYTF,TGTGCCAGCAGTTCTAGCAGGAGGGGACAGAACTATGGCTACACCTTC
-,TRBJ2-7,TRBV18,-,CASSPRRVSYEQYF,TGTGCCAGCTCACCACGACGGGTTTCCTACGAGCAGTACTTC
-,TRBJ2-1,TRBV9,-,CASSVERVRGDEQFF,TGTGCCAGCAGCGTAGAGAGGGTTCGAGGTGATGAGCAGTTCTTC
TRBD1,TRBJ2-2,TRBV19,-,CASRGQVTGELFF,TGTGCCAGTAGGGGACAGGTCACCGGGGAGCTGTTTTTT
-,TRBJ2-5,TRBV15,-,CATQMRQGHKETQYF,TGTGCCACCCAGATGCGGCAGGGGCATAAAGAGACCCAGTACTTC
-,TRBJ2-7,TRBV29-1,-,CSVATVYEQYF,TGCAGCGTTGCTACAGTCTACGAGCAGTACTTC
-,TRBJ1-2,TRBV30,-,CAWSVRQGSGYTF,TGTGCCTGGAGTGTACGTCAGGGAAGTGGCTACACCTTC
-,TRBJ2-7,TRBV5-1,once,CASRAGLYEQYF,TGCGCCAGCAGGGCAGGCCTCTACGAGCAGTACTTC
-,TRBJ2-7,TRBV27,few,CASSPPGRLYEQYF,TGTGCCAGCAGTCCCCCAGGGAGACTTTACGAGCAGTACTTC
-,TRBJ2-3,TRBV10-3,-,CAISDHGSTDTQYF,TGTGCCATCAGTGATCATGGTAGCACAGATACGCAGTATTTT
-,TRBJ2-6,TRBV5-1,once,CASSLDVSGANVLTF,TGCGCCAGCAGCTTGGATGTCTCTGGGGCCAACGTCCTGACTTTC
-,TRBJ2-7,TRBV9,-,CASSVGGQGPYEQYF,TGTGCCAGCAGCGTAGGGGGGCAGGGGCCTTACGAGCAGTACTTC
-,TRBJ2-6,TRBV7-9,-,CASSPRVSGANVLTF,TGTGCCAGCAGCCCCCGGGTGTCTGGGGCCAACGTCCTGACTTTC
TRBD1,TRBJ1-2,TRBV27,-,CASSSTGGYVYGYTF,TGTGCCAGCAGTTCAACAGGGGGCTACGTCTATGGCTACACCTTC
TRBD1,TRBJ2-2,TRBV27,few,CASSRLGTGTGDTGELFF,TGTGCCAGCAGTCGCTTGGGAACCGGGACAGGGGACACCGGGGAGCTGTTTTTT
-,TRBJ2-6,TRBV30,-,CAWSVRGGANVLTF,TGTGCCTGGAGTGTCCGAGGTGGGGCCAACGTCCTGACTTTC
TRBD1,TRBJ1-2,TRBV14,-,CASGTGANYGYTF,TGTGCCAGCGGGACAGGAGCCAACTATGGCTACACCTTC
-,TRBJ1-6,TRBV7-2,-,CASSSGGGSSYNSPLHF,TGTGCCAGCAGCTCAGGAGGGGGAAGCTCCTATAATTCACCCCTCCACTTT
TRBD1,TRBJ2-7,TRBV9,few,CASSVATGASEQYF,TGTGCCAGCAGCGTAGCTACAGGGGCAAGCGAGCAGTACTTC
TRBD2,TRBJ2-3,TRBV29-1,-,CSVGFSAGVADTQYF,TGCAGCGTTGGGTTTTCGGCGGGGGTGGCAGATACGCAGTATTTT
-,TRBJ1-1,TRBV27,few,CASSLLENTEAFF,TGTGCCAGCAGTTTATTGGAGAACACTGAAGCTTTCTTT
-,TRBJ2-5,TRBV6-6,once,CASTQQGGEKGTQYF,TGTGCCAGCACCCAACAGGGGGGGGAGAAGGGGACCCAGTACTTC
-,TRBJ1-1,TRBV29-1,-,CSVESPGKNTEAFF,TGCAGCGTTGAGAGCCCGGGCAAGAACACTGAAGCTTTCTTT
-,TRBJ2-2,TRBV7-6,-,CASSLAHRANTGELFF,TGTGCCAGCAGCCTAGCTCACAGGGCGAACACCGGGGAGCTGTTTTTT
-,TRBJ1-4,TRBV19,few,CASSNWRRDGLFF,TGTGCCAGTAGTAACTGGCGCCGGGACGGGCTGTTTTTT
-,TRBJ1-1,TRBV6-5,-,CASKGQNTEAFF,TGTGCCAGCAAAGGGCAGAACACTGAAGCTTTCTTT
-,TRBJ2-3,TRBV15,-,CATSRDLSTDTQYF,TGTGCCACCAGCAGAGATCTTAGCACAGATACGCAGTATTTT
-,TRBJ2-3,TRBV15,-,CATSRDGTAFTDTQYF,TGTGCCACCAGCAGGGACGGGACGGCATTCACAGATACGCAGTATTTT
TRBD1,TRBJ2-5,TRBV11-1,-,CASSPGQGEETQYF,TGTGCCAGCAGCCCGGGACAGGGGGAAGAGACCCAGTACTTC
-,TRBJ1-2,TRBV30,-,CAWSNYGYTF,TGTGCCTGGAGTAACTATGGCTACACCTTC
TRBD2,TRBJ2-5,TRBV4-2,few,CASSLGTSGDQETQYF,TGTGCCAGCAGCCTGGGGACTAGCGGGGACCAAGAGACCCAGTACTTC
TRBD1,TRBJ1-6,TRBV29-1,-,CSVPDQGAVNSPLHF,TGCAGCGTTCCAGATCAGGGGGCGGTTAATTCACCCCTCCACTTT
TRBD2,TRBJ2-1,TRBV30,-,CAGVASGNYNEQFF,TGTGCCGGGGTCGCTAGCGGGAATTACAATGAGCAGTTCTTC
-,TRBJ1-2,TRBV10-3,-,CAISESPSGSNYGYTF,TGTGCCATCAGTGAGTCGCCCTCAGGGTCTAACTATGGCTACACCTTC
TRBD2,TRBJ2-3,TRBV15,-,CATSRDGTSGHTQYF,TGTGCCACCAGCAGAGATGGGACTAGCGGGCATACGCAGTATTTT
-,TRBJ1-6,TRBV18,-,CASSPTGARNSPLHF,TGTGCCAGCTCACCAACGGGGGCAAGGAATTCACCCCTCCACTTT
-,TRBJ1-1,TRBV29-1,-,CSGSGATEAFF,TGCAGCGGGAGTGGTGCCACTGAAGCTTTCTTT
-,TRBJ2-5,TRBV11-2,few,CASRIRASETQYF,TGTGCCAGCAGAATTCGGGCATCTGAGACCCAGTACTTC
-,TRBJ1-2,TRBV6-1,-,CASNPGGSPNYGYTF,TGTGCCAGCAACCCGGGAGGGTCTCCTAACTATGGCTACACCTTC
-,TRBJ1-5,TRBV2,once,CASSDGGNQPQHF,TGTGCCAGCAGTGACGGTGGAAATCAGCCCCAGCATTTT
-,TRBJ1-1,TRBV7-2,-,CASSLPVDRSNTEAFF,TGTGCCAGCAGCTTACCCGTCGACAGGTCGAACACTGAAGCTTTCTTT
-,TRBJ2-2,TRBV9,-,CASMVGSNTGELFF,TGTGCCAGCATGGTGGGCTCGAACACCGGGGAGCTGTTTTTT
-,TRBJ2-3,TRBV27,-,CASRSPGGRVSRTDTQYF,TGTGCCAGCCGGTCCCCCGGGGGCCGCGTTTCTCGCACAGATACGCAGTATTTT